This TCR beta chain was profiled in a study of beta chain features in type 1 diabetes. The CDR3 runs 15 residues. Trimming took off 0 bases at V and 4 bases at J, with 11 bases between the two ends. Germline assignment: CDR1 SGHTS and CDR2 YDEGEE. It was via CD45RO/CCR7/CD25/CD127/CD95/CD27 that CD4+ naive, central memory, regulatory and stem cell-like memory cells were sorted. Sequencing targeted expressed TCRB transcripts, as all isolated RNA had been reverse transcribed. Sequencing was performed with immunoSEQ multiplex PCR; in TCRdb, only in-frame clones are kept and a portion is missing. The sample holds 350,000 or so clones, around 20% seen once.

The sequence derives from a woman under 30 in good health. Sample: naive CD4+ T cells from blood. The rearrangement joins TRBV5-8 to TRBJ2-1; possible D gene TRBD1, 6 bases. The chain's CDR3 is CASSLATGPYNEQFF. The CDR3 region has the DNA TGTGCCAGCAGCTTGGCAACAGGGCCTTACAATGAGCAGTTCTTC.